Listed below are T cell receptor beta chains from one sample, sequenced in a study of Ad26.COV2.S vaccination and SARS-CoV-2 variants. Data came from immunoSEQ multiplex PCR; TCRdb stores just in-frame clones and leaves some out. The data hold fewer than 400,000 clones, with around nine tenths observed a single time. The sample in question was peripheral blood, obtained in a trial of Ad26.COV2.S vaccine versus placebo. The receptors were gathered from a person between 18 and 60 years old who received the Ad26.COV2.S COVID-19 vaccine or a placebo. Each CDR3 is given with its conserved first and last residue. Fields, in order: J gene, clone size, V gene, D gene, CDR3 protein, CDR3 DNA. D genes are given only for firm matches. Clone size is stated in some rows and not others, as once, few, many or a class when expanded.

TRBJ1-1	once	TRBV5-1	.	CAITVGVPEAFF	TGCGCCATCACGGTAGGGGTCCCTGAAGCTTTCTTT
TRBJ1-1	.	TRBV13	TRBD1	CASSFTEGDRASPQAFF	TGTGCCAGCAGCTTCACTGAGGGGGACAGGGCGTCCCCCCAAGCTTTCTTT
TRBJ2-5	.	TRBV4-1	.	CASSLFGQETQYF	TGCGCCAGCAGCCTCTTCGGGCAAGAGACCCAGTACTTC
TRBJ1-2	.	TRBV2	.	CASSEGGQGGGYTF	TGTGCCAGCAGTGAAGGGGGGCAGGGTGGTGGCTACACCTTC
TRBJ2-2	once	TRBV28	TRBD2	CASSPPRGGTGELFF	TGTGCCAGCAGTCCGCCGCGGGGGGGCACCGGGGAGCTGTTTTTT
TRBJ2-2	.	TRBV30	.	CAWSTPTGELFF	TGTGCCTGGAGTACCCCGACCGGGGAGCTGTTTTTT
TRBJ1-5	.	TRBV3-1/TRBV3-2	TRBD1	CASSIGQGNQPQHF	TGTGCCAGCAGCATCGGACAGGGGAATCAGCCCCAGCATTTT
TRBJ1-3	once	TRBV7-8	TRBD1	CASSFWGQGIWSAGNTIYF	TGTGCCAGCAGCTTTTGGGGACAGGGGATATGGAGCGCTGGAAACACCATATATTTT
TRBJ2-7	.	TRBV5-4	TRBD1	CASSSRDSNYEQYF	TGTGCCAGCAGCTCCCGGGACAGCAACTACGAGCAGTACTTC
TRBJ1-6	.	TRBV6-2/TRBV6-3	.	CASSTSGSPLHF	TGTGCCAGCAGTACCTCAGGGTCACCCCTCCACTTT
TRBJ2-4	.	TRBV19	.	CASIQGHIQYF	TGTGCCAGTATACAGGGTCACATTCAGTACTTC
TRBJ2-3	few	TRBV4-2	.	CASSLGGPWTDTQYF	TGTGCCAGCAGCCTCGGGGGGCCCTGGACAGATACGCAGTATTTT
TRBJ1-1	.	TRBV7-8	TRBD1	CASSLVRTGVHEAFF	TGTGCCAGCAGCTTAGTCCGGACAGGGGTTCATGAAGCTTTCTTT
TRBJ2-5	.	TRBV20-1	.	CSAERGTQYF	TGCAGTGCTGAACGGGGGACCCAGTACTTC
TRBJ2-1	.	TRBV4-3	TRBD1	CASSQGSGQGVRREQFF	TGCGCCAGCAGCCAAGGTTCTGGACAGGGGGTTCGGCGTGAGCAGTTCTTC
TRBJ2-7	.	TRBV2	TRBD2	CATFPSSGASYEQYF	TGTGCCACTTTCCCCTCTAGCGGGGCATCCTACGAGCAGTACTTC
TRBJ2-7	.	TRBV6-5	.	CASTQRAAYEQYF	TGTGCCAGCACCCAGCGCGCGGCTTACGAGCAGTACTTC
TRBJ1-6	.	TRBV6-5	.	CASRLDSPLHF	TGTGCCAGCAGATTGGATTCACCCCTCCACTTT
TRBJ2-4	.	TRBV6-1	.	CASSDSLELAKNIQYF	TGTGCCAGCAGTGATAGCCTGGAGTTAGCCAAAAACATTCAGTACTTC
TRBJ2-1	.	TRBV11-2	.	CASSPGVAAYNEQFF	TGTGCCAGCAGCCCCGGGGTAGCGGCTTACAATGAGCAGTTCTTC
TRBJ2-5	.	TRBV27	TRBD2	CASSFLAGAGETQYF	TGTGCCAGCAGTTTCCTAGCGGGGGCGGGGGAGACCCAGTACTTC
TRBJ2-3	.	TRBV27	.	CASTPGVMGDTQYF	TGTGCCAGCACCCCGGGGGTTATGGGAGATACGCAGTATTTT
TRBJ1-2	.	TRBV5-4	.	CAFHPTGRRSNGYTF	TGTGCCTTTCACCCCACGGGCAGGAGGTCAAATGGCTACACCTTC
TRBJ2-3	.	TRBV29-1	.	CSTGAGKITDTQYF	TGCAGCACCGGGGCAGGAAAAATCACAGATACGCAGTATTTT
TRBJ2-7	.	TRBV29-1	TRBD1	CSVGQGDYEQYF	TGCAGCGTTGGACAGGGGGACTACGAGCAGTACTTC